The present entry profiles one T cell receptor (beta chain) with its context. In the authors' methods: Using reference gene primer amplification, nucleated cell counts were estimated. This table comes from immunoSEQ multiplex PCR, and its TCRdb copy is limited to in-frame clones, with some not included. V and J calls and clone size are given by that table; D and trimming were obtained from the DNA. The sample consists of tens of thousands of clones, roughly 90% of them appearing once. The sample comes from a study of blood T cell repertoires in COVID-19. Whole-study context: COVID-19 samples collected from the United States, Italy and Spain covered acute and convalescent phases. PBMCs, B-cell-depleted T cells, or T cells provided the cDNA or gDNA that made up the material.

This TCR was recovered from a woman between 65 and 79 years old with acute or convalescent COVID-19. Sequencing was carried out using peripheral blood.

CDR3 sequence: CASSLGVGTGELFF. Written as DNA, the CDR3 is TGTGCCAGCAGCCTCGGGGTGGGCACCGGGGAGCTGTTTTTT. The rearrangement joins TRBV6-5 to TRBJ2-2; D is perhaps TRBD2 (5 bases). The V gene's germline CDR1 is MNHEY and CDR2 SVGAGI. This CDR3 has 14 amino acids. Between the trimmed V and J ends, which lost 6 bases and 4 bases, there was a span of 12 bases.